Listed here are 28 T cell receptor beta chains from one sample, sequenced in a study of T-cell memory formation after mild COVID-19. Using its own MiXCR run on the 5' RACE reads, TCRdb lists one record per CDR3 protein. Here the sample spans a few hundred thousand distinct CDR3 sequences, more than 20% being singletons. The sequencing sample was made of PBMCs or a T cell subset sorted from them (not recorded which). These receptor sequences come from an adult woman who had mild COVID-19 (a few samples of this study predate the infection). Cell type and time point are not known.

This clonotype was counted ten times or more. CDR3 protein: CASRRGGGAYNEQFF. DNA for the CDR3: TGTGCCAGCAGGCGGGGCGGGGGGGCCTACAATGAGCAGTTCTTC. This sequence joins TRBV27 and TRBJ2-1, with 9 bases identical to TRBD2. Germline V gene data show CDR1 as MNHEY and CDR2 as SMNVEV (reference sequence). V gave up 6 bases and J gave up 2 bases; unmatched junction bases: 5. This CDR3 spans 15 amino acids.

This clonotype was counted only a few times. The chain combines TRBV5-6 with TRBJ2-1; D possibly corresponds to TRBD2 (5 bases). The germline gives CDR1 SGHDT, CDR2 YYEEEE. V was cut by 4 bases and J by 6 bases, with 11 bases left in between. The CDR3 contains 13 residues. CDR3 in DNA: TGTGCCAGCAGCCCCGAGAGGGCCAATGAGCAGTTCTTC. It is translated as CASSPERANEQFF. Looking up the rest from reference TRBV5-6 and TRBJ2-1 gives the full variable domain: DAGVTQSPTHLIKTRGQQVTLRCSPKSGHDTVSWYQQALGQGPQFIFQYYEEEERQRGNFPDRFSGHQFPNYSSELNVNALLLGDSALYLCASSPERANEQFFGPGTRLTVL.

The chain joins TRBV5-1 to TRBJ2-7; 9 positions agree with TRBD2. CDR1 SGHRS and CDR2 YFSETQ come from the germline V gene. The CDR3 is 14 residues long. V gave up 4 bases and J gave up 4 bases; unmatched junction bases: 6. CDR3 DNA: TGCGCCAGCAGCCCCCAAGCGGGGGGTTACGAGCAGTACTTC. Residues: CASSPQAGGYEQYF. Full variable domain (outside the CDR3, taken from reference TRBV5-1 and TRBJ2-7): KAGVTQTPRYLIKTRGQQVTLSCSPISGHRSVSWYQQTPGQGLQFLFEYFSETQRNKGNFPGRFSGRQFSNSRSEMNVSTLELGDSALYLCASSPQAGGYEQYFGPGTRLTVT.

This sequence joins TRBV7-8 and TRBJ2-7; 8 bases agree with TRBD1. The germline V gene has CDR1 SGHVS and CDR2 FQNEAQ. J gave up 3 bases and V 4 bases, and 11 bases lay outside the gene matches. The CDR3 extends over 16 amino acids. This CDR3 reads CASSSPRQGLNYEQYF. CDR3 sequence (DNA): TGTGCCAGCAGCTCGCCGAGACAGGGGCTCAACTACGAGCAGTACTTC. Using reference TRBV7-8 and TRBJ2-7 for the parts outside the CDR3, the full variable domain is GAGVSQSPRYKVAKRGQDVALRCDPISGHVSLFWYQQALGQGPEFLTYFQNEAQLDKSGLPSDRFFAERPEGSVSTLKIQRTQQEDSAVYLCASSSPRQGLNYEQYFGPGTRLTVT.

The J gene is TRBJ1-1, the V gene TRBV14; TRBD1 might be the D (5 bases). Trimming took off 0 bases at V and 4 bases at J, with 15 bases between the two ends. The CDR3 has 16 amino acids. The V gene's germline CDR1 is SGHDN and CDR2 FVKESK. The CDR3, as DNA: TGTGCCAGCAGCCAAGATTCAGGACATACACTCACTGAAGCTTTCTTT. Encoded protein: CASSQDSGHTLTEAFF.

The chain employs TRBV7-3 and TRBJ2-3, with 7 nucleotides matching TRBD1. Trimming removed 4 bases from V and 3 bases from J; junction bases left unmatched: 4. This CDR3 region has 14 residues. CDR1 and CDR2 from the germline V gene are SGHTA and FQGTGA. CDR3 nucleotide sequence: TGTGCCAGCAGCTCGGGACAGTTAACAGATACGCAGTATTTT. This encodes CASSSGQLTDTQYF.

This clonotype was detected only a few times. The chain uses TRBV7-6 and TRBJ2-7, with D possibly being TRBD1 or TRBD2 (6 bases each). The V gene's germline CDR1 is SGHVS and CDR2 FNYEAQ. This CDR3 comprises 18 residues. The V end lost 4 bases, the J end lost 1 base, and 23 bases lay between the germline ends. The CDR3 DNA reads as TGTGCCAGCAGCTCCCGGCGGATTTTACAGGGAGGTTCCTACGAGCAGTACTTC. Its protein is CASSSRRILQGGSYEQYF.

The chain couples TRBV20-1 to TRBJ2-7; TRBD2 matches at 12 bases. J was trimmed by 2 bases and V by 1 base; bases with no gene match: 9. The CDR3 contains 17 residues. The V gene's germline CDR1 is DFQATT and CDR2 SNEGSKA (reference sequence). The chain's CDR3 is CSARVRGLAGLTYEQYF. In DNA, the CDR3 is TGCAGTGCTAGAGTGAGGGGACTAGCGGGTTTAACCTACGAGCAGTACTTC.

This clonotype occurred once. The chain links TRBV24-1 to TRBJ1-1; 7 bases are a match to TRBD1. This CDR3 comprises 14 residues. Germline values: CDR1 KGHDR, CDR2 SFDVKD. J gave up 4 bases and V 5 bases, and 6 bases lay outside the gene matches. The CDR3 spells CATSGRGLATEAFF. The CDR3 nucleotides are TGTGCCACCAGTGGAAGGGGGCTGGCCACTGAAGCTTTCTTT.

This clonotype appeared a few times. The J gene is TRBJ2-1, the V gene TRBV3-1; 10 nucleotides line up with TRBD2. This CDR3 spans 16 amino acids. Germline V gene sequence: CDR1 LGHDT, CDR2 YNNKEL (reference sequence). V dropped 5 bases and J dropped 9; count of bases not matched to a gene: 13. CDR3 DNA sequence: TGTGCCAGCAGCTACAGTATGGCTAGCGGGAGTACTGAGCAGTTCTTC. Translating gives CASSYSMASGSTEQFF.

The rearrangement links TRBV6-5 to TRBJ2-1; D uncertain. V lost 2 bases and J lost 10, with 6 bases in between. Germline V gene data show CDR1 as MNHEY and CDR2 as SVGAGI. This CDR3 is built from 11 residues. The CDR3 region has the DNA TGTGCCAGCAGTTACCTCGCAGAGCAGTTCTTC. It specifies CASSYLAEQFF.

This clonotype appeared a few times. This sequence joins TRBV19 and TRBJ1-5; a weak D match, TRBD1 (5 bases). The germline V gene has CDR1 LNHDA and CDR2 SQIVND (reference sequence). CDR3 length: 16 residues. V lost 5 bases and J lost 10, with 24 bases in between. CDR3 sequence: CASSLRGDGFGGPQHF. The CDR3 DNA is TGTGCCAGTAGTTTGCGTGGGGACGGCTTCGGTGGACCCCAGCATTTT.

Only a few counts were recorded for this clonotype. The rearrangement joins TRBV7-2 to TRBJ2-7; the match to TRBD1 covers 9 bases. The CDR3 runs to 16 residues. The V gene's germline CDR1 is SGHTA and CDR2 FQGNSA. With 5 bases clipped from V and 1 base from J, the junction kept 9 bases outside the gene matches. The CDR3: CASSPSGDRVSYEQYF. In DNA, the CDR3 is TGTGCCAGCAGCCCTTCGGGGGACAGGGTATCCTACGAGCAGTACTTC.

This clonotype has a handful of counts. The genes are TRBV11-2 and TRBJ2-2; D not certain. The CDR3 runs to 14 residues. Germline values: CDR1 SGHAT, CDR2 FQNNGV. The V end lost 1 base, the J end lost 2 bases, and 5 bases lay between the germline ends. Here the CDR3 DNA reads TGTGCCAGCAGCTTAGGAATCAACACCGGGGAGCTGTTTTTT. The encoded protein is CASSLGINTGELFF.

This chain uses TRBV18 with TRBJ2-1; D remains ambiguous. The CDR3 has 13 amino acids. CDR1 KGHSH and CDR2 LQKENI come from the germline V gene. V lost 3 bases and J lost 4, with 7 bases in between. The CDR3 region has the DNA TGTGCCAGCTCACCGGTACAGTACAATGAGCAGTTCTTC. Translating it yields CASSPVQYNEQFF.

The table lists this clonotype with a few counts. This chain connects TRBV5-1 to TRBJ2-5; D is possibly TRBD1 (6 bases). This CDR3 is 13 amino acids long. The germline V gene has CDR1 SGHRS and CDR2 YFSETQ. Deletions cut 4 bases from V and 2 bases from J, with 9 bases between. CDR3 coding DNA: TGCGCCAGCAGCAAGACAGGTCAAGAGACCCAGTACTTC. As protein: CASSKTGQETQYF.

This clonotype was picked up a small number of times. The chain combines TRBV4-1 with TRBJ2-5; perhaps TRBD2 as D (7 bases). This CDR3 region has 15 residues. Trimming left V 2 bases short and J 2 bases short, with 12 bases between. The germline V gene encodes CDR1 MGHRA and CDR2 YSYEKL. DNA of the CDR3: TGCGCCAGCAGCCAATCCGGGGGGCGTCAAGAGACCCAGTACTTC. Protein product: CASSQSGGRQETQYF.

This chain connects TRBV14 to TRBJ2-1; 7 positions match TRBD2. The CDR3 loop spans 15 amino acids. Germline-derived CDR1 and CDR2 are SGHDN and FVKESK. The ends lost 6 bases at V and 3 bases at J; junction bases unmatched: 8. In DNA, the CDR3 is TGTGCCAGCAGTCCTCAGACTAGCCTCTACAATGAGCAGTTCTTC. It translates to CASSPQTSLYNEQFF.

The rearrangement joins TRBV20-1 to TRBJ2-7; perhaps TRBD2 as D (7 bases). CDR1 DFQATT and CDR2 SNEGSKA come from the germline V gene (reference sequence). This CDR3 has 14 residues. Trimming left V 1 base short and J 5 bases short, with 15 bases between. The DNA of the CDR3 is TGCAGTGCTAGAGGAGGAGGGGGGGTCGACGAGCAGTACTTC. Translation: CSARGGGGVDEQYF.

V and J are TRBV6-1 and TRBJ1-6, with TRBD1 identical over 8 bases. CDR3 length equals 14 residues. After removal of 4 bases from V and 10 bases from J, the junction contained 6 bases not matched to a gene. The V gene's germline CDR1 is MNHNS and CDR2 SASEGT. The CDR3 DNA reads TGTGCCAGCAGTGGGACAGGGCTTCGCTCACCCCTCCACTTT. It codes for CASSGTGLRSPLHF.

This clonotype has more than one count but fewer than ten. V is TRBV5-1 and J is TRBJ2-7, with 11 bases lining up with TRBD1. Germline V gene sequence: CDR1 SGHRS, CDR2 YFSETQ. This CDR3 contains 16 residues. Unmatched junction bases numbered 5, after V lost 0 bases and J lost 3 bases. CDR3 DNA: TGCGCCAGCAGCTTGGTTCCGGGACAGGGGGACTACGAGCAGTACTTC. Its translation: CASSLVPGQGDYEQYF.

The CDR3 region is CATWTGYEQYF. For the CDR3, the DNA is TGTGCCACCTGGACAGGCTACGAGCAGTACTTC. The chain employs TRBV21-1 and TRBJ2-7; the D call in the table, TRBD1, was not verified against the DNA. TRBV21-1 is a pseudogene locus. This CDR3 is 11 amino acids long.

This clonotype occurred many times. The CDR3 region is CASSSGYNEQFF. CDR3 in DNA: TGTGCCAGCAGTTCCGGCTACAATGAGCAGTTCTTC. V gene TRBV7-2 combines with J gene TRBJ2-1; D unresolved. CDR1 and CDR2 (germline): SGHTA, FQGNSA. Trimming cost V 6 bases and J 3 bases, with 6 bases left between them. CDR3 size: 12 residues.

The chain employs TRBV7-8 and TRBJ2-3; TRBD1 matches at 8 bases. The CDR3 is made up of 15 amino acids. V trimming: 4 bases; J trimming: 2 bases; junction bases outside the gene matches: 5. Germline V CDR1 and CDR2: SGHVS, FQNEAQ. The chain's CDR3 is CASSYGQGHTDTQYF. CDR3 in DNA: TGTGCCAGCAGCTACGGACAGGGCCACACAGATACGCAGTATTTT.

A few counts support this clonotype. The chain has TRBV20-1 and TRBJ2-1; tentative D call: TRBD1 (5 bases). V gave up 5 bases and J gave up 4 bases, with 6 bases separating them. The germline V gene has CDR1 DFQATT and CDR2 SNEGSKA (reference sequence). This CDR3 has 11 residues. In nucleotides, the CDR3 is TGCAGTGCTCGACAGTACAATGAGCAGTTCTTC. This codes for CSARQYNEQFF.

The rearrangement uses TRBV7-3 and TRBJ2-2; unclear D gene. This CDR3 region has 14 residues. V dropped 7 bases and J dropped 1 base, with 10 bases sitting between them. CDR1 is SGHTA and CDR2 is FQGTGA in the germline V gene. CDR3 sequence reads: CASKPSVNTGELFF. CDR3 nucleotides: TGTGCCAGCAAACCGTCTGTGAACACCGGGGAGCTGTTTTTT. Full variable domain (outside the CDR3, taken from reference TRBV7-3 and TRBJ2-2): GAGVSQTPSNKVTEKGKYVELRCDPISGHTALYWYRQSLGQGPEFLIYFQGTGAADDSGLPNDRFFAVRPEGSVSTLKIQRTERGDSAVYLCASKPSVNTGELFFGEGSRLTVL.

This clonotype was observed a few times. V usage is TRBV3-1 and J usage is TRBJ2-3, with D hard to call. In germline, CDR1 is LGHDT, CDR2 YNNKEL (reference sequence). The CDR3 runs to 12 residues. The V gene lost 4 bases and the J gene lost 6 bases, with 8 bases spanning the gap. CDR3 sequence: CASSLLDDTQYF. The CDR3 DNA sequence: TGTGCCAGCAGCCTCCTCGATGATACGCAGTATTTT.

This clonotype was found a few times. The rearrangement uses TRBV20-1 and TRBJ1-1; perhaps TRBD1 as D (5 bases). Germline V gives CDR1 DFQATT, CDR2 SNEGSKA (reference sequence). The CDR3 extends over 15 amino acids. V dropped 7 bases and J dropped 1 base, with 19 bases sitting between them. The CDR3 sequence: CSESQPGRWNTEAFF. The CDR3 DNA sequence: TGCAGTGAAAGCCAACCGGGACGATGGAACACTGAAGCTTTCTTT.